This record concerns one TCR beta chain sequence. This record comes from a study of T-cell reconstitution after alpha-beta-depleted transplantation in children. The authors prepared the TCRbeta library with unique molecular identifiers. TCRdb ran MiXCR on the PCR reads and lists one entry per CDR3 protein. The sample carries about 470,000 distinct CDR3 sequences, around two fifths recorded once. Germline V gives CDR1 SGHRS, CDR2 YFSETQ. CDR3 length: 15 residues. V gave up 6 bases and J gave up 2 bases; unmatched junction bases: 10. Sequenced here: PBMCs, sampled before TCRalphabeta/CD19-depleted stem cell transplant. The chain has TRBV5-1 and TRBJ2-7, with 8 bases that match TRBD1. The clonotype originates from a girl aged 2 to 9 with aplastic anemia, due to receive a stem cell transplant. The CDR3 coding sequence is TGCGCCAGCACCCAGGACAGGGCCGACCCCTACGAGCAGTACTTC. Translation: CASTQDRADPYEQYF.